The T cell receptor beta chain under discussion was sequenced for a study of blood T cells in healthy people across ages. Study findings and constraints: Donor CMV status was unknown, possibly confounding expanded clonotype changes.

Donors each provided 8 to 10 milliliters of peripheral blood. The sample holds a few counts of this clonotype. Its specificity is not known. From germline, CDR1 is SGHTA and CDR2 FQGNSA. This CDR3 contains 14 residues. V shed 7 bases and J shed 5 bases, with 14 bases lying between them. Together with a sample-barcoded 5' primer, a J-beta primer mix was included in a second PCR lasting roughly 6 to 12 cycles. From the 5' RACE reads, TCRdb called clonotypes with MiXCR, one entry per CDR3 protein. This sample yields hundreds of thousands of distinct CDR3 sequences, of which over 45% are seen a single time; roughly 20% belongs to the top ten.

What was sequenced was blood. The V call is TRBV7-2, the J call TRBJ1-4; maybe TRBD1 (6 bases). The clonotype was recovered from a man aged 30 to 45 in good health. The CDR3 here is CASNSQGANEKLFF. DNA of the CDR3: TGTGCCAGCAACTCACAGGGAGCCAATGAAAAACTGTTTTTT.